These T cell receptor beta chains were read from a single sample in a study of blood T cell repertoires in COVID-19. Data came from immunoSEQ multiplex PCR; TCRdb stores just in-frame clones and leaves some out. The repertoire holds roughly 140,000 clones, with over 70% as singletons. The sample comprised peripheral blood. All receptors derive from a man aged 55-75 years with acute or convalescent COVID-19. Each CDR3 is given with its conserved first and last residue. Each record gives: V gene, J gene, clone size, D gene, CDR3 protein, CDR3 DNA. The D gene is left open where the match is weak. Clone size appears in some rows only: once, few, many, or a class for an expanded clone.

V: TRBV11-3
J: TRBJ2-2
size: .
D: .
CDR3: CASSLVRAGELFF
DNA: TGTGCCAGCAGCTTAGTGAGGGCCGGGGAGCTGTTTTTT

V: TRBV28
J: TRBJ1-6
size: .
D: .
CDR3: CASSFSQGWNSPLHF
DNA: TGTGCCAGCAGTTTCTCGCAGGGATGGAATTCACCCCTCCACTTT

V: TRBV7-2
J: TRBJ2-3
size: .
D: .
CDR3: CASRPSGAGSTDTQYF
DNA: TGTGCCAGCAGGCCCTCGGGAGCTGGGAGCACAGATACGCAGTATTTT

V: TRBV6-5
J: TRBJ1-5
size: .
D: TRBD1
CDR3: CASKGTGVRTQHF
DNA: TGTGCCAGCAAGGGGACAGGGGTAAGGACCCAGCATTTT

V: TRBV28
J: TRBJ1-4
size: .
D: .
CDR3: CASSGGTGGLYEKLFF
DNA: TGTGCCAGCAGTGGGGGGACGGGCGGCCTATATGAAAAACTGTTTTTT

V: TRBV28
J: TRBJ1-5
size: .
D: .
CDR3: CASSSLSRGSNQPQHF
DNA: TGTGCCAGCAGTTCCCTTTCGCGAGGTAGCAATCAGCCCCAGCATTTT

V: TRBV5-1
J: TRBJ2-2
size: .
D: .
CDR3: CASSLEGRFTGELFF
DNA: TGCGCCAGCAGCTTGGAGGGGCGCTTTACCGGGGAGCTGTTTTTT

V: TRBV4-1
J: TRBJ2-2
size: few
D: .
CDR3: CASSHQDYLLNTGELFF
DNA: TGCGCCAGCAGCCACCAGGACTATCTTTTGAACACCGGGGAGCTGTTTTTT

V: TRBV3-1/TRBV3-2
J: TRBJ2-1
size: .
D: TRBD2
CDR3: CASSPSGGRNEQFF
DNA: TGTGCCAGCAGCCCTAGCGGGGGTAGAAATGAGCAGTTCTTC

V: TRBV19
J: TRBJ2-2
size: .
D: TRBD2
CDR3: CASSTLIGRGPGELFF
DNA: TGTGCCAGTAGTACCCTGATCGGGAGGGGTCCCGGGGAGCTGTTTTTT

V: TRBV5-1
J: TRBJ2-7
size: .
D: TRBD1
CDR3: CASSSQGAVDEQYF
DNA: TGCGCCAGCAGCTCGCAGGGGGCGGTCGACGAGCAGTACTTC

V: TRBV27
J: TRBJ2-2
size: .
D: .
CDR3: CASSPPGRITGELFF
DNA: TGTGCCAGCAGCCCGCCGGGGAGAATCACCGGGGAGCTGTTTTTT

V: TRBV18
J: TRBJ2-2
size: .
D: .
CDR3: CASSPSAGNRGGELFF
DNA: TGTGCCAGCTCACCTTCGGCCGGGAACCGGGGCGGGGAGCTGTTTTTT

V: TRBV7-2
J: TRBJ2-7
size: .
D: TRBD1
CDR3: CASSFLPGQGPYEQYF
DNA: TGTGCCAGCAGCTTCCTCCCGGGACAGGGGCCCTACGAGCAGTACTTC

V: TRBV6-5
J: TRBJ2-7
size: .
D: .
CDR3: CASTGAYEQYF
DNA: TGTGCCAGCACAGGGGCGTACGAGCAGTACTTC

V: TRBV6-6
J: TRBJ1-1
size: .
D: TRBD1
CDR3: CASSYGTGRGNTEAFF
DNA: TGTGCCAGCAGTTACGGGACAGGGAGAGGGAACACTGAAGCTTTCTTT

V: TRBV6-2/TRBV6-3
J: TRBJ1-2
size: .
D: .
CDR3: CASSQQGYGYTF
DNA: TGTGCCAGCAGTCAACAGGGCTATGGCTACACCTTC

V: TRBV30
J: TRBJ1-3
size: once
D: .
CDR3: CAWSSGGASGNTIYF
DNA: TGTGCCTGGAGTTCCGGAGGAGCCTCTGGAAACACCATATATTTT

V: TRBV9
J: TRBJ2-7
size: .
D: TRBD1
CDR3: CASSGGGVDYEQYF
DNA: TGTGCCAGCAGCGGAGGGGGCGTTGACTACGAGCAGTACTTC

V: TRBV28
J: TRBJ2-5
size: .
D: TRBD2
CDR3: CASSLREGEETQYF
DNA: TGTGCCAGCAGTTTAAGGGAGGGAGAAGAGACCCAGTACTTC